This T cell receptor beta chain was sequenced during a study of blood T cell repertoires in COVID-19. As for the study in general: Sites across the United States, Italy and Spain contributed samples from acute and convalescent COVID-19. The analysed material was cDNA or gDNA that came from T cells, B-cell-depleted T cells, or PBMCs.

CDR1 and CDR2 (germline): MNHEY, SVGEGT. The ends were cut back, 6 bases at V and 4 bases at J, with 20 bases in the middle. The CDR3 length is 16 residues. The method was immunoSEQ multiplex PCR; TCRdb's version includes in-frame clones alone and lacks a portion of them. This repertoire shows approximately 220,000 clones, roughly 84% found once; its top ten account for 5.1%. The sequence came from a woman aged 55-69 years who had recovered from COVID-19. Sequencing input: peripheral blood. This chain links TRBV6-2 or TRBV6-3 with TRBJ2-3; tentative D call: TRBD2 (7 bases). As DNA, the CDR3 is TGTGCCAGCAGCCACTCCGGGGGGCGCATCGCAGATACGCAGTATTTT. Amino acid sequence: CASSHSGGRIADTQYF.